Sequencing of this TCR beta chain was carried out in a study of cytomegalovirus exposure and HLA in healthy donors. This clone was seen only once. Other DNA sequences of this sample code for an identical CDR3. PCR involved 60 Vbeta and 13 Jbeta primers. Data came from immunoSEQ multiplex PCR; TCRdb stores just in-frame clones and leaves some out. This table holds around 110,000 clones, approximately 81% found once. The origin of this receptor is a man under 40 in good health and CMV-seropositive. Source material: PBMCs.

For the CDR3, the DNA is TGTGCCAGCAGCTTCCGGTACGAGCAGTACTTC. Its protein product is CASSFRYEQYF. The rearrangement links TRBV7-2 to TRBJ2-7; D not resolved. Germline assignment: CDR1 SGHTA and CDR2 FQGNSA. The V end lost 3 bases, the J end lost 4 bases, and 4 bases lay between the germline ends. The CDR3 totals 11 residues. Complete variable domain (other parts from reference TRBV7-2 and TRBJ2-7): GAGVSQSPSNKVTEKGKDVELRCDPISGHTALYWYRQSLGQGLEFLIYFQGNSAPDKSGLPSDRFSAERTGGSVSTLTIQRTQQEDSAVYLCASSFRYEQYFGPGTRLTVT.